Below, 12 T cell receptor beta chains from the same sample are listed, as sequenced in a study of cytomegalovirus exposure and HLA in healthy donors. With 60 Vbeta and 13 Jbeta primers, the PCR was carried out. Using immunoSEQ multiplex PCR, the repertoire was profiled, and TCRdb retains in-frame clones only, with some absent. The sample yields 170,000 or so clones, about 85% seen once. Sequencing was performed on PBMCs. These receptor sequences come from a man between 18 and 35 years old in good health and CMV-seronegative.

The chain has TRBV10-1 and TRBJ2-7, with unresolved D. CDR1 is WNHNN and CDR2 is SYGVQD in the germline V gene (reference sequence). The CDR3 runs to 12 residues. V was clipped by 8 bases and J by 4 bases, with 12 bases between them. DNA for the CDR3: TGCGCCAGCGACTGGTACAAGTACGAGCAGTACTTC. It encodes CASDWYKYEQYF.

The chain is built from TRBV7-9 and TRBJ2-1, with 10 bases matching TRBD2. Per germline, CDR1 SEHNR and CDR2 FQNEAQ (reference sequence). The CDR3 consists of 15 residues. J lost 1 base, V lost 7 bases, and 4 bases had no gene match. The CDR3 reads CASTLTSGSYNEQFF. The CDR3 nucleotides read TGTGCCAGCACCTTGACTAGCGGGTCCTACAATGAGCAGTTCTTC.

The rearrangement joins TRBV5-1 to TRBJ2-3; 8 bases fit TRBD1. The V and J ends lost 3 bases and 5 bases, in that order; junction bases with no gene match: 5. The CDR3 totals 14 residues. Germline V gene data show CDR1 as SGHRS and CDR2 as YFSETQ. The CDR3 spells CASSSADRGDTQYF. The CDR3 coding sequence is TGCGCCAGCAGCTCTGCAGACAGGGGAGATACGCAGTATTTT.

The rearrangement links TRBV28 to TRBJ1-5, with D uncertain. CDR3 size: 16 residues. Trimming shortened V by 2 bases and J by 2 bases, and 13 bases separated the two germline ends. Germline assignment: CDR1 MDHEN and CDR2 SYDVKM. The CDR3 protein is CASSLSAGVGNQPQHF. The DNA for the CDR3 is TGTGCCAGCAGTTTAAGTGCCGGGGTCGGCAATCAGCCCCAGCATTTT.

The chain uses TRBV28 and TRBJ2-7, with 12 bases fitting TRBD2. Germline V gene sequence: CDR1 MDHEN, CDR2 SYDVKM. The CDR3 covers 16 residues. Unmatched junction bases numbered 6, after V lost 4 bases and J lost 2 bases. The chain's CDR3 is CASSSPGLAGTYEQYF. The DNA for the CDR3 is TGTGCCAGCAGTTCCCCTGGACTAGCGGGAACCTACGAGCAGTACTTC.

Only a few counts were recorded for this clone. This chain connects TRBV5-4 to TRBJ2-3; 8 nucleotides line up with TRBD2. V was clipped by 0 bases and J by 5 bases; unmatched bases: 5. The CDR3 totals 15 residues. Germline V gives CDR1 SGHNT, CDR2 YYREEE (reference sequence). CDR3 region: CASSLAGRERDTQYF. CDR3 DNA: TGTGCCAGCAGCTTGGCCGGGAGGGAGAGAGATACGCAGTATTTT.

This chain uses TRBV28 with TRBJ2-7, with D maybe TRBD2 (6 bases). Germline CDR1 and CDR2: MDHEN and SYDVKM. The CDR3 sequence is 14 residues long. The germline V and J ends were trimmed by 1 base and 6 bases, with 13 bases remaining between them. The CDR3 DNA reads TGTGCCAGCAGTTTATCTGCGGGACCGGCCGAGCAGTACTTC. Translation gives CASSLSAGPAEQYF.

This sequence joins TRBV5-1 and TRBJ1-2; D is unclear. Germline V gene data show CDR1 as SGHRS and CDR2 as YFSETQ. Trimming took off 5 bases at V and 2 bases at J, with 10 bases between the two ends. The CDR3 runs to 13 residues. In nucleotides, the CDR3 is TGCGCCAGCAGAACCAGGCAGAACTATGGCTACACCTTC. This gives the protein CASRTRQNYGYTF.

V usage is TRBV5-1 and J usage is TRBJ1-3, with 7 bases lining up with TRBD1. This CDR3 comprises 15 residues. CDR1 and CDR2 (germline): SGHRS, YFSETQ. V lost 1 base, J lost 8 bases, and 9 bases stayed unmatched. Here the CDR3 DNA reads TGCGCCAGCAGCTTGACAGGGGTCTCTGGGTACACCATATATTTT. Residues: CASSLTGVSGYTIYF.

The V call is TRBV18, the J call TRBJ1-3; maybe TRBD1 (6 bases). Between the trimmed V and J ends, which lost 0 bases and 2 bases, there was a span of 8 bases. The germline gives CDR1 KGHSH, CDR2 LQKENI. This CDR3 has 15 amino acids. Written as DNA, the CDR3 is TGTGCCAGCTCACCACCAACAGGGCCTGGAAACACCATATATTTT. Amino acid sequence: CASSPPTGPGNTIYF.

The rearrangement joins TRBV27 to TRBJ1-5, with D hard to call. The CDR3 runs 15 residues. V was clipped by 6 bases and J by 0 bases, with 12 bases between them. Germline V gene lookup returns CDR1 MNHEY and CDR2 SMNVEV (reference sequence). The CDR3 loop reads CASSLTLYSNQPQHF. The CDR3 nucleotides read TGTGCCAGCAGCCTGACACTCTATAGCAATCAGCCCCAGCATTTT.

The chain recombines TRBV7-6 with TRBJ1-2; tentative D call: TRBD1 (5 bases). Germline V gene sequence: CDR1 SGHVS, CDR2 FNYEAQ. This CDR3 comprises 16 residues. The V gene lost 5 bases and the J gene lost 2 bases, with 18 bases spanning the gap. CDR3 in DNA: TGTGCCAGCAGCCCCGGGGCAGATGGAGGGAACTATGGCTACACCTTC. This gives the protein CASSPGADGGNYGYTF.